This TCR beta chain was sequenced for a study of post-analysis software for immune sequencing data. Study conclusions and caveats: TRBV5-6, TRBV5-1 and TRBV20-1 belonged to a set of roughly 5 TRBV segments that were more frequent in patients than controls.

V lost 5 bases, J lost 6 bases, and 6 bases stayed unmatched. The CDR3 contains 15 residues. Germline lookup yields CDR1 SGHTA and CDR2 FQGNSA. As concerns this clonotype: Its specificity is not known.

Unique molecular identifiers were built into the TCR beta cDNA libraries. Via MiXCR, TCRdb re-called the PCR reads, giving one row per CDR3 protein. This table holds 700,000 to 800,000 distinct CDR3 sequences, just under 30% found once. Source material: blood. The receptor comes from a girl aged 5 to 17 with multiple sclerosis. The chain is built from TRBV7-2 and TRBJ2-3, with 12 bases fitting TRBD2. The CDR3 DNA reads TGTGCCAGCAGCGCGAGACTAGCGGGGGTGGATACGCAGTATTTT. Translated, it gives CASSARLAGVDTQYF.